This passage covers 6 T cell receptor beta chains from one sample sequenced in a study of blood T cell repertoires in COVID-19. Sequencing was performed with immunoSEQ multiplex PCR; in TCRdb, only in-frame clones are kept and a portion is missing. The profile shows approximately 120,000 clones, about 79% of them singletons. Sequenced: peripheral blood. The receptors come from a man aged 35-49 years with active or convalescent COVID-19.

This clone was seen a handful of times. The chain links TRBV2 to TRBJ2-5, with a possible D match to TRBD1 (6 bases). This CDR3 has 12 residues. V lost 6 bases to trimming and J lost 3 bases, with 8 bases between them. Germline V lookup: CDR1 SNHLY, CDR2 FYNNEI. DNA of the CDR3: TGTGCCAGCAGGGACAGCAAAGAGACCCAGTACTTC. Translated, it gives CASRDSKETQYF. The full variable domain, completed using reference TRBV2 and TRBJ2-5, is EPEVTQTPSHQVTQMGQEVILRCVPISNHLYFYWYRQILGQKVEFLVSFYNNEISEKSEIFDDQFSVERPDGSNFTLKIRSTKLEDSAMYFCASRDSKETQYFGPGTRLLVL.

The chain has TRBV19 and TRBJ1-1; 8 nucleotides match TRBD1. Trimming took 8 bases from V and 4 from J; bases not matched to a gene: 6. The CDR3 length is 13 residues. CDR1 is LNHDA, CDR2 SQIVND, per germline (reference sequence). The CDR3 DNA reads TGTGCCAGTGGGGTCGACAGGGGCACTGAAGCTTTCTTT. Its protein is CASGVDRGTEAFF. The full variable domain, in which reference TRBV19 and TRBJ1-1 provide the parts outside the CDR3, is DGGITQSPKYLFRKEGQNVTLSCEQNLNHDAMYWYRQDPGQGLRLIYYSQIVNDFQKGDIAEGYSVSREKKESFPLTVTSAQKNPTAFYLCASGVDRGTEAFFGQGTRLTVV.

The V gene is TRBV19, the J gene TRBJ1-1; D may be TRBD1 (6 bases). In germline, CDR1 is LNHDA, CDR2 SQIVND (reference sequence). The V end lost 6 bases, the J end lost 0 bases, and 14 bases lay between the germline ends. The CDR3 totals 15 residues. The CDR3 DNA reads TGTGCCAGTAGCGTACAGGGCACAATGAACACTGAAGCTTTCTTT. Residues: CASSVQGTMNTEAFF.

The chain has TRBV12-3 or TRBV12-4 and TRBJ2-7, with D perhaps TRBD2 (6 bases). Trimming shortened V by 5 bases and J by 3 bases, and 11 bases separated the two germline ends. The CDR3 runs 13 residues. The CDR3 DNA is TGTGCCAGCAGTGAGAAAGCGGGCTACGAGCAGTACTTC. Translation: CASSEKAGYEQYF.

This chain links TRBV18 with TRBJ1-1, with 11 bases identical to TRBD1. Germline V gene lookup returns CDR1 KGHSH and CDR2 LQKENI. The CDR3 totals 14 residues. The ends lost 8 bases at V and 6 bases at J; junction bases unmatched: 8. The CDR3 region has the DNA TGTGCCAGCCTCCCGGGACAGGGGGTCGCTGAAGCTTTCTTT. It is translated as CASLPGQGVAEAFF.

The rearrangement links TRBV9 to TRBJ1-3, with D uncertain. The CDR3 length is 12 residues. V was pared by 2 bases and J by 6 bases, with 6 bases between. Germline CDR1 reads SGDLS; CDR2 reads YYNGEE. CDR3 DNA sequence: TGTGCCAGCAGCGTTCAGGAAAACACCATATATTTT. Translated: CASSVQENTIYF.